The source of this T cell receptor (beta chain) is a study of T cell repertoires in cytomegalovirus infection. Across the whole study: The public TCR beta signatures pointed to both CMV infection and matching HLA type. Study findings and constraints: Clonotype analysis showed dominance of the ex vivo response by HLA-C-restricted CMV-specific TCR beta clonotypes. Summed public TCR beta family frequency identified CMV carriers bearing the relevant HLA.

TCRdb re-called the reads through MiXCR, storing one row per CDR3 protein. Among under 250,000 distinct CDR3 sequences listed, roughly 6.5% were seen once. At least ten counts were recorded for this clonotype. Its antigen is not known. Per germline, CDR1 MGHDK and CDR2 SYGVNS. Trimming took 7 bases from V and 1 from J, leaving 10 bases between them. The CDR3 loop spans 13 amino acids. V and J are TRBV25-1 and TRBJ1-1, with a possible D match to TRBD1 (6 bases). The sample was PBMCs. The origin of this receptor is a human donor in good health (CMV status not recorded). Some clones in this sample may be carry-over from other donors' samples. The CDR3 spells CASKRGGNTEAFF. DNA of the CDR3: TGTGCCAGCAAACGAGGGGGGAACACTGAAGCTTTCTTT. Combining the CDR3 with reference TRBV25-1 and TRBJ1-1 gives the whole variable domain EADIYQTPRYLVIGTGKKITLECSQTMGHDKMYWYQQDPGMELHLIHYSYGVNSTEKGDLSSESTVSRIRTEHFPLTLESARPSHTSQYLCASKRGGNTEAFFGQGTRLTVV.